This TCR beta chain originates from a study of shared clonotypes between healthy human individuals. Whole-study findings and limits: Sampling was confined to blood; repertoires within tissues likely differ.

The naive CD8 subset, CD45RO-negative cells positively selected for CCR7, excluded terminally differentiated effector memory CD45RA+ cells. Generated by immunoSEQ multiplex PCR, the TCRdb table keeps only in-frame clones and is missing some. Of some 2,100,000 clones listed, about 92% are singletons. This clone occurred once. Its cognate antigen is unknown. The germline CDR1 and CDR2 sequences are ENHRY and SYGVKD. CDR3 length: 16 amino acids. The V gene lost 4 bases and the J gene lost 6 bases, with 21 bases spanning the gap. Source material: naive CD8+ T cells from PBMCs. The J gene is TRBJ1-1, the V gene TRBV10-3; D is undetermined. This TCR derives from a man between 18 and 35 years old in good health. Some clones in this sample may be carry-over from other donors' samples. The CDR3: CAISGPEGLRTAEAFF. The DNA of the CDR3 is TGTGCCATCAGTGGACCAGAAGGCCTTCGGACCGCTGAAGCTTTCTTT.